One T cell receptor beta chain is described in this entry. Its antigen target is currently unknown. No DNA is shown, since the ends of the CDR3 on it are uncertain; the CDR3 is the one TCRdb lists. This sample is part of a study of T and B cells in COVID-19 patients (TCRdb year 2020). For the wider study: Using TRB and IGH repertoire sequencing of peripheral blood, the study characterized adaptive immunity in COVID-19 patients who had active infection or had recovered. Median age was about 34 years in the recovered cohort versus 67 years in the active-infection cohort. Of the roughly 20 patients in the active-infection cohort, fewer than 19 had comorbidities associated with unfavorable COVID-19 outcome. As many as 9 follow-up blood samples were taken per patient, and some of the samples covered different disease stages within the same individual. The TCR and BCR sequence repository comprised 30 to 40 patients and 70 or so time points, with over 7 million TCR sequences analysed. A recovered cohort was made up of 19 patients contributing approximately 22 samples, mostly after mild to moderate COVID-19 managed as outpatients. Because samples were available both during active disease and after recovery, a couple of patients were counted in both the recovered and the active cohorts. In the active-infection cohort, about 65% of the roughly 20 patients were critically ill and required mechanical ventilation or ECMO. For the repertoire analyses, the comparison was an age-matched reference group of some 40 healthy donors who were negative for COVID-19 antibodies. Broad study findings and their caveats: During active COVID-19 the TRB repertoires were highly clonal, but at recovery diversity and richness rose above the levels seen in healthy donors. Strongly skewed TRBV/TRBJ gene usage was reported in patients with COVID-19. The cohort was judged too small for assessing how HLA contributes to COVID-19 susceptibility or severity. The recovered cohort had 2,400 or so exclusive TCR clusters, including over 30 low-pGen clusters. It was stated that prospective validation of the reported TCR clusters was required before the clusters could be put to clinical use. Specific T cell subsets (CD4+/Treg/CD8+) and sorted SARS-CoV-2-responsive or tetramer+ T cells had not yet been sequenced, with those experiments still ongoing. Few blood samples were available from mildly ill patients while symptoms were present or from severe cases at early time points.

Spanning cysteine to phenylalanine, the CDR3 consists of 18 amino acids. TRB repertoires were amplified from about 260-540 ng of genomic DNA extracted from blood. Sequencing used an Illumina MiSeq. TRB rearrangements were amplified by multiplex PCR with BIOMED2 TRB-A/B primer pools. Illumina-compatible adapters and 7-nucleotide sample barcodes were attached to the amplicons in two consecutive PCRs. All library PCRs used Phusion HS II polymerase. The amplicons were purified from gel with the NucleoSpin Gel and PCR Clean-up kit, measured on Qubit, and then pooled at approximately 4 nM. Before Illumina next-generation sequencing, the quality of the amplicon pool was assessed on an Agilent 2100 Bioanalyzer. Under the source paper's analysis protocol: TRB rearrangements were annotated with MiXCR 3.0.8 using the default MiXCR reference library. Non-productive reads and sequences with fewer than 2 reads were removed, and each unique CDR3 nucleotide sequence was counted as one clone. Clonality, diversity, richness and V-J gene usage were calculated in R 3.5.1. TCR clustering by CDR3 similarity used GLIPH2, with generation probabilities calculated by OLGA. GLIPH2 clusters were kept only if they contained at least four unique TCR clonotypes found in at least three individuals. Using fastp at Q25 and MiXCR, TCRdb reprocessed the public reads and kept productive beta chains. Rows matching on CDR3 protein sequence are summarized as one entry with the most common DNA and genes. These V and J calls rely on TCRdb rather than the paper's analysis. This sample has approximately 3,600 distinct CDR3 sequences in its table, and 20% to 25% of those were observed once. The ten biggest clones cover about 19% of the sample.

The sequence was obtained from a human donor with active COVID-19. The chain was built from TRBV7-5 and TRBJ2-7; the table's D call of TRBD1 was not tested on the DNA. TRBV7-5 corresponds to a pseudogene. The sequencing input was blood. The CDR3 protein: CISVPAACRWQGAYEQYF.